This T cell receptor beta chain comes out of a study of blood T cell repertoires in COVID-19. Study in general: The samples span acute and convalescent COVID-19 from the United States, Italy and Spain.

The germline CDR1 and CDR2 sequences are SGHRS and YFSETQ. This CDR3 is built from 16 residues. Trimming cost V 0 bases and J 7 bases; bases outside gene matches: 4. This clone was found a few times. Those who participated ranged in age from about 18 to 89 years and resided in approximately 26 US areas. Repertoires were generated with immunoSEQ multiplex PCR, while TCRdb's copy carries only in-frame clones and drops some. The sample has some 380,000 clones; around 90% are singletons. V and J are TRBV5-1 and TRBJ1-6; TRBD1 agrees at 10 bases. The material sequenced was PBMCs or T cells enriched from blood (not recorded which). This TCR derives from a woman in her 40s with acute COVID-19. CDR3 sequence reads: CASSLDGQGGNSPLHF. CDR3 in DNA: TGCGCCAGCAGCTTGGATGGACAGGGGGGGAATTCACCCCTCCACTTT. Supplemented by reference TRBV5-1 and TRBJ1-6, the full variable domain reads KAGVTQTPRYLIKTRGQQVTLSCSPISGHRSVSWYQQTPGQGLQFLFEYFSETQRNKGNFPGRFSGRQFSNSRSEMNVSTLELGDSALYLCASSLDGQGGNSPLHFGNGTRLTVT.